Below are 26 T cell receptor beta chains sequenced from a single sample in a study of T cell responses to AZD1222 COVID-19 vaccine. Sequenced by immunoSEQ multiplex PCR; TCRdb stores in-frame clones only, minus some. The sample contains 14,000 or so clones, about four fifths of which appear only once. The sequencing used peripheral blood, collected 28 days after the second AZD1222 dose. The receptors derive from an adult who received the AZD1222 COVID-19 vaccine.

This CDR3 reads CASSITASTDTQYF. As DNA, the CDR3 is TGTGCCAGTAGTATTACGGCTAGCACAGATACGCAGTATTTT. This chain uses TRBV19 with TRBJ2-3; D is undetermined. This CDR3 region has 14 residues. Germline V gene sequence: CDR1 LNHDA, CDR2 SQIVND (reference sequence). Trimming took off 3 bases at V and 0 bases at J, with 7 bases between the two ends.

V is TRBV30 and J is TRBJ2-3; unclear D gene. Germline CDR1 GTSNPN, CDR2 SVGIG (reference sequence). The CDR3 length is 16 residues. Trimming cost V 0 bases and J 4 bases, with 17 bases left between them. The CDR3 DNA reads TGTGCCTGGAGTGTACAAGGGTCAGTGGTCCCAGATACGCAGTATTTT. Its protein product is CAWSVQGSVVPDTQYF. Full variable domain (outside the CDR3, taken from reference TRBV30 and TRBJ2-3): SQTIHQWPATLVQPVGSPLSLECTVEGTSNPNLYWYRQAAGRGLQLLFYSVGIGQISSEVPQNLSASRPQDRQFILSSKKLLLSDSGFYLCAWSVQGSVVPDTQYFGPGTRLTVL.

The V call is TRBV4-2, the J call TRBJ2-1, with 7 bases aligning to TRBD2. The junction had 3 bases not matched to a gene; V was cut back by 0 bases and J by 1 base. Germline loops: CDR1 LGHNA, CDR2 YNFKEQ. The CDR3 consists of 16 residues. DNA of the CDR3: TGTGCCAGCAGCCAAGAGGCTAGCGGTTCCTACAATGAGCAGTTCTTC. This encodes CASSQEASGSYNEQFF.

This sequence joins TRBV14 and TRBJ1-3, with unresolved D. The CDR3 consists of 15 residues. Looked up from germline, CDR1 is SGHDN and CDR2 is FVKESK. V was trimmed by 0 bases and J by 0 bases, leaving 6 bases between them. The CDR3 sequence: CASSQDRSSGNTIYF. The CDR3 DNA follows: TGTGCCAGCAGCCAAGATAGGAGCTCTGGAAACACCATATATTTT.

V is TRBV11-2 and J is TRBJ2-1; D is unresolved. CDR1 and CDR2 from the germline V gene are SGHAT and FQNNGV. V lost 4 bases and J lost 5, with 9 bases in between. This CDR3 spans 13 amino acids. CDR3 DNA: TGTGCCAGCAGCTGGTCGCCGAACAATGAGCAGTTCTTC. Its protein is CASSWSPNNEQFF.

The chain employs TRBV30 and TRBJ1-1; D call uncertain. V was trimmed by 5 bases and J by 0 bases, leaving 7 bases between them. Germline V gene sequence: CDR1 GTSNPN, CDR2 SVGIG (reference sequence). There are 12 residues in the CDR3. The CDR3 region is CAWGRMNTEAFF. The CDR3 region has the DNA TGTGCCTGGGGACGGATGAACACTGAAGCTTTCTTT.

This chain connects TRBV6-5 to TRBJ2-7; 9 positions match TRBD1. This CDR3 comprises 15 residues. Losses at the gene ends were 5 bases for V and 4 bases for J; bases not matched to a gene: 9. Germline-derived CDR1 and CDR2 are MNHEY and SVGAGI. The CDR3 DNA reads TGTGCCAGCAGTCCCCGTGGGACAGGGAAATACGAGCAGTACTTC. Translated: CASSPRGTGKYEQYF.

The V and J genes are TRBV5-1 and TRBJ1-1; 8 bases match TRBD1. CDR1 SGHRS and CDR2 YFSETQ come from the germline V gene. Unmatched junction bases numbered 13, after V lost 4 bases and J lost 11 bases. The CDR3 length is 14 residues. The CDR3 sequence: CASSPGQGEVMAFF. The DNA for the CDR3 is TGCGCCAGCAGCCCCGGACAGGGTGAGGTTATGGCTTTCTTT. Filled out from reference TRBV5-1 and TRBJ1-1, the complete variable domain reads KAGVTQTPRYLIKTRGQQVTLSCSPISGHRSVSWYQQTPGQGLQFLFEYFSETQRNKGNFPGRFSGRQFSNSRSEMNVSTLELGDSALYLCASSPGQGEVMAFFGQGTRLTVV.

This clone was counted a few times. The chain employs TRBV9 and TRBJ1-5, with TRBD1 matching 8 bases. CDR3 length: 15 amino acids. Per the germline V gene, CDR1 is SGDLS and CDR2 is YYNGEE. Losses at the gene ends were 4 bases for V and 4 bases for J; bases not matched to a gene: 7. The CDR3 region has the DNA TGTGCCAGCAGCCCACAGGGGGATTATAATCAGCCCCAGCATTTT. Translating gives CASSPQGDYNQPQHF.

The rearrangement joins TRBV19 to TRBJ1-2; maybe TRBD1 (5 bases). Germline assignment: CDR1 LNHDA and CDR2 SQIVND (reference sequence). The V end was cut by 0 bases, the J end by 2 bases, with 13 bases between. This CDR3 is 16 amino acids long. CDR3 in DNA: TGTGCCAGTAGTATAGACCCGAGACAGCACAACTATGGCTACACCTTC. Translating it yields CASSIDPRQHNYGYTF.

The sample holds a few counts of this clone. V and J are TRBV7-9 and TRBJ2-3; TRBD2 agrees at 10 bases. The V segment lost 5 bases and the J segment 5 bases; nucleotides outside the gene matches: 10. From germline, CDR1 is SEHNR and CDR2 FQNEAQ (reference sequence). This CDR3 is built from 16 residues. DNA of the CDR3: TGTGCCAGCAGCCGTTTTACTAGCGGGGCCCAAGATACGCAGTATTTT. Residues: CASSRFTSGAQDTQYF.

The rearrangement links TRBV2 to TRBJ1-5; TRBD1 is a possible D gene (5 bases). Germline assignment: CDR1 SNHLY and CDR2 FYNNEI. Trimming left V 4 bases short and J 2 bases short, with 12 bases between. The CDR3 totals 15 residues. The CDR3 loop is CASSAGYPGNQPQHF. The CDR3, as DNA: TGTGCCAGCAGTGCAGGGTATCCGGGCAATCAGCCCCAGCATTTT.

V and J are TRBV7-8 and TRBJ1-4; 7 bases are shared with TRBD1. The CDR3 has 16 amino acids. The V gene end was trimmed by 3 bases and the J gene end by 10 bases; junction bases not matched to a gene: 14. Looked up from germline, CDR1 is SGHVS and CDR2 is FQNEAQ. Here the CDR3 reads CASSFRQGGTRGKLFF. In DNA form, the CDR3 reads TGTGCCAGCAGCTTCAGGCAGGGGGGAACTCGGGGAAAACTGTTTTTT.

CDR3 protein: CASSYGGNGYTF. The CDR3 DNA follows: TGTGCCAGCAGTTACGGCGGGAATGGCTACACCTTC. The chain carries TRBV6-5 and TRBJ1-2; D unresolved. V lost 2 bases to trimming and J lost 6 bases, with 7 bases between them. The CDR3 is made up of 12 amino acids. Looked up from germline, CDR1 is MNHEY and CDR2 is SVGAGI.

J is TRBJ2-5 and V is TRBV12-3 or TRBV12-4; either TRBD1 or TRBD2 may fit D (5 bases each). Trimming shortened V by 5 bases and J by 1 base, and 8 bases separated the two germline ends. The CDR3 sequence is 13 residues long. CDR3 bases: TGTGCCAGCAGTGGGACGATCCAAGAGACCCAGTACTTC. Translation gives CASSGTIQETQYF.

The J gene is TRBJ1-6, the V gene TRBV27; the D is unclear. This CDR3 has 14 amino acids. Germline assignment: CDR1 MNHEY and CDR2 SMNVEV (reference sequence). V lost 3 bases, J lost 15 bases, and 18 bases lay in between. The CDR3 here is CASSLSTVGIVLHF. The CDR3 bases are TGTGCCAGCAGTTTGAGCACGGTCGGGATTGTCCTCCACTTT.

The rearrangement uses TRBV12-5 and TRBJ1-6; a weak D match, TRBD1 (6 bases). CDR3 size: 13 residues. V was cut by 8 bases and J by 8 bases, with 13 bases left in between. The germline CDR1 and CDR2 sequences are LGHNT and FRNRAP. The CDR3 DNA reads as TGTGCTAGTCGTGGGGGGGCGTATTCACCCCTCCACTTT. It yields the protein CASRGGAYSPLHF.

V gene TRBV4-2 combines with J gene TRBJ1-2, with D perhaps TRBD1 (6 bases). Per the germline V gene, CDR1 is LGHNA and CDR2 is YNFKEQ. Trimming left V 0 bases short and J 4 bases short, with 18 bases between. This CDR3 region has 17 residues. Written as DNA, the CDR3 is TGTGCCAGCAGCCAAGATAGGAACGGGGGGCCGGGCTATGGCTACACCTTC. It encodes CASSQDRNGGPGYGYTF.

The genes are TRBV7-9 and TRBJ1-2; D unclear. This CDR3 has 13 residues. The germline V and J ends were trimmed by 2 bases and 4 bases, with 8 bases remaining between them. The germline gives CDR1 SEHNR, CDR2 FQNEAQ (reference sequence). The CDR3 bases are TGTGCCAGCAGCTTACAAGGCTCCTATGGCTACACCTTC. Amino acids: CASSLQGSYGYTF. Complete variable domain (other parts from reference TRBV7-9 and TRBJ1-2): DTGVSQNPRHKITKRGQNVTFRCDPISEHNRLYWYRQTLGQGPEFLTYFQNEAQLEKSRLLSDRFSAERPKGSFSTLEIQRTEQGDSAMYLCASSLQGSYGYTFGSGTRLTVV.

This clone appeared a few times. DNA for the CDR3: TGTGCCAGTAGCCGTCAAGGGGACAGGGGTACCTATGGCTACACCTTC. Protein: CASSRQGDRGTYGYTF. The V call is TRBV19, the J call TRBJ1-2; 10 bases agree with TRBD1. J gave up 4 bases and V 6 bases, and 11 bases lay outside the gene matches. Germline V lookup: CDR1 LNHDA, CDR2 SQIVND (reference sequence). This CDR3 comprises 16 residues.

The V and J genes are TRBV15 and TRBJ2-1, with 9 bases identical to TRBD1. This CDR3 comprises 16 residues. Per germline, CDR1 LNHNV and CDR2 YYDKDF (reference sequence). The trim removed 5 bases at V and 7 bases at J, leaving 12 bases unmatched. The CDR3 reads CATSATGTGIGNEQFF. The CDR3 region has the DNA TGTGCCACCAGCGCGACCGGGACAGGGATTGGGAATGAGCAGTTCTTC.

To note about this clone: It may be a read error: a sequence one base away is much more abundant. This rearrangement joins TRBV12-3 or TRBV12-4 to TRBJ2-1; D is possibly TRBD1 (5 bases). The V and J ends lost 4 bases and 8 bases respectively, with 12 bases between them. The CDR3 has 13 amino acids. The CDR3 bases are TGTGCCAGCAGTTCCGGAGTACAGGATGAGCAGTTCTTC. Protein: CASSSGVQDEQFF.

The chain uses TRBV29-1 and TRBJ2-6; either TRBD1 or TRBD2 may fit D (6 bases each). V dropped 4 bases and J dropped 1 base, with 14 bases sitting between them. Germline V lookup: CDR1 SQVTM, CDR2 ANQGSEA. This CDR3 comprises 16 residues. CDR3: CSVVTGRYSGANVLTF. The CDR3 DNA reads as TGCAGCGTTGTTACAGGGAGGTATTCTGGGGCCAACGTCCTGACTTTC.

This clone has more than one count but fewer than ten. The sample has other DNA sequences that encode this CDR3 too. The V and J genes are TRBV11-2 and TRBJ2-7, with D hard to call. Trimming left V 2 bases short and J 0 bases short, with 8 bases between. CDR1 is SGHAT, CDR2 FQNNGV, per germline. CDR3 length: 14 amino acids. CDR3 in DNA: TGTGCCAGCAGCTTATACGGAAGCTCCTACGAGCAGTACTTC. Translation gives CASSLYGSSYEQYF.

The chain's CDR3 is CASSLGGGKTEAFF. CDR3 in DNA: TGCGCCAGCAGCTTGGGTGGGGGAAAAACTGAAGCTTTCTTT. The rearrangement joins TRBV5-1 to TRBJ1-1, with D perhaps TRBD1 (5 bases). The ends were cut back, 0 bases at V and 5 bases at J, with 11 bases in the middle. The CDR3 is 14 amino acids. CDR1 and CDR2 from the germline V gene are SGHRS and YFSETQ.

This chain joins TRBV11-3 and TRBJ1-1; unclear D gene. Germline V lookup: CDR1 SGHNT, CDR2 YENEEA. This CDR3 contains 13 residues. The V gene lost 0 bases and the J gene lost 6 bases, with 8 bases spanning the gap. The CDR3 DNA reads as TGTGCCAGCAGCTTAGACAGGCTTTCTGAAGCTTTCTTT. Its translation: CASSLDRLSEAFF.